Each of the 25 T cell receptor beta chains below was sequenced from the same sample in a study of blood T cell repertoires in COVID-19 (dated by TCRdb to about 2020). The library was produced with the immunoSEQ multiplex PCR assay. The clones in this table, taken by TCRdb from immuneACCESS, are in-frame only. Not every clone is retained; where verified, under half of the shortfall comes from an unresolved V gene, and the cause of the rest is unknown. The sample data list around 260,000 clones, and around 80% of these were observed just once. The ten biggest clones cover around 4.1% of the sample. The sequenced sample was PBMCs or T cells enriched from blood (not recorded which). The source is a man aged 30 to 39 with acute COVID-19.

The V gene is TRBV5-5, the J gene TRBJ1-1; tentatively, D is TRBD1 (6 bases). This CDR3 comprises 15 residues. Germline lookup yields CDR1 SGHKS and CDR2 YYEKEE (reference sequence). Trimming stripped 5 bases from V and 1 base from J, with 15 bases between. DNA for the CDR3: TGTGCCAGCAGACGAGGGCAGGGGACGAACACTGAAGCTTTCTTT. This sequence encodes CASRRGQGTNTEAFF.

The chain recombines TRBV6-1 with TRBJ2-7; tentative D call: TRBD2 (6 bases). V lost 1 base and J lost 7, with 20 bases in between. CDR3 length equals 16 residues. Germline loops: CDR1 MNHNS, CDR2 SASEGT. The CDR3 protein is CASSEGKFGGIEEQYV. Written as DNA, the CDR3 is TGTGCCAGCAGTGAAGGGAAGTTCGGCGGGATCGAAGAGCAGTACGTC.

The sample holds a few counts of this clone. The gene calls are TRBV29-1 and TRBJ2-3, with TRBD1 identical over 8 bases. From germline, CDR1 is SQVTM and CDR2 ANQGSEA. The V gene end was trimmed by 2 bases and the J gene end by 4 bases; junction bases not matched to a gene: 11. The CDR3 is 16 amino acids. CDR3 sequence (DNA): TGCAGCGTTGAAAGGCGACAGGGGATGATCGCAGATACGCAGTATTTT. Protein product: CSVERRQGMIADTQYF.

The chain employs TRBV5-4 and TRBJ1-2; 7 bases fit TRBD1. Germline loops: CDR1 SGHNT, CDR2 YYREEE (reference sequence). The CDR3 consists of 14 residues. V was clipped by 4 bases and J by 8 bases; unmatched bases: 11. The CDR3 loop is CASSPQGGLGGYTF. CDR3 nucleotide sequence: TGTGCCAGCAGCCCTCAGGGGGGCTTGGGCGGCTACACCTTC. The complete variable domain, with remaining parts taken from reference TRBV5-4 and TRBJ1-2, reads ETGVTQSPTHLIKTRGQQVTLRCSSQSGHNTVSWYQQALGQGPQFIFQYYREEENGRGNFPPRFSGLQFPNYSSELNVNALELDDSALYLCASSPQGGLGGYTFGSGTRLTVV.

CDR3 nucleotide sequence: TGTGCCAGCAGTGCCGCTCGGGATACTGAAGCTTTCTTT. Its protein is CASSAARDTEAFF. V gene TRBV6-4 combines with J gene TRBJ1-1; D unresolved. The CDR3 covers 13 residues. CDR1 is MRHNA and CDR2 is SNTAGT in the germline V gene. V lost 4 bases and J lost 5, with 11 bases in between.

V and J are TRBV19 and TRBJ1-4; a weak D match, TRBD1 (5 bases). CDR1 and CDR2 (germline): LNHDA, SQIVND (reference sequence). CDR3 size: 11 residues. The V gene lost 4 bases and the J gene lost 14 bases, with 11 bases spanning the gap. This CDR3 reads CASSSGGGLFF. Written as DNA, the CDR3 is TGTGCCAGTAGTAGCGGCGGGGGGCTGTTTTTT.

This chain uses TRBV15 with TRBJ1-1; no clear D. Between the trimmed V and J ends, which lost 0 bases and 1 base, there was a span of 9 bases. Germline CDR1 and CDR2: LNHNV and YYDKDF (reference sequence). CDR3 length equals 15 residues. The CDR3: CATSRDSVRNTEAFF. CDR3 in DNA: TGTGCCACCAGCAGAGATTCTGTTCGGAACACTGAAGCTTTCTTT.

This clone was detected a few times. The chain employs TRBV28 and TRBJ2-7; 9 nucleotides match TRBD1. J gave up 4 bases and V 6 bases, and 10 bases lay outside the gene matches. Germline assignment: CDR1 MDHEN and CDR2 SYDVKM. The CDR3 totals 15 residues. DNA for the CDR3: TGTGCCAGCAGGGACAGGGGTGGGGGGAAATACGAGCAGTACGTC. This sequence encodes CASRDRGGGKYEQYV.

The chain joins TRBV27 to TRBJ1-5, with TRBD1 matching 8 bases. From germline, CDR1 is MNHEY and CDR2 SMNVEV (reference sequence). The length of the CDR3 is 15 residues. Germline trimming cut 5 bases from V and 5 bases from J; bases unmatched to any gene: 8. The CDR3 DNA is TGTGCCAGCAGTGGACACAGGGGGGGGGATCAGCCCCAGCATTTT. Its translation is CASSGHRGGDQPQHF.

This chain connects TRBV28 to TRBJ1-2; D is unclear. This CDR3 region has 15 residues. Germline V gene data show CDR1 as MDHEN and CDR2 as SYDVKM. V lost 5 bases, J lost 0 bases, and 13 bases lay in between. CDR3 loop: CASSPPPGTNYGYTF. DNA of the CDR3: TGTGCCAGCAGTCCCCCCCCCGGGACTAACTATGGCTACACCTTC.

The V and J genes are TRBV7-6 and TRBJ1-6; D is perhaps TRBD1 (6 bases). The germline V gene has CDR1 SGHVS and CDR2 FNYEAQ. V was shortened by 3 bases and J by 7 bases, with 13 bases between the two germline ends. The length of the CDR3 is 15 residues. The CDR3 loop reads CASSLGTGYNSPLHF. CDR3 DNA: TGTGCCAGCAGCTTGGGTACAGGGTACAATTCACCCCTCCACTTT.

The CDR3 nucleotides read TGTGCCAGTAGGCCTAACGACAGGGGGCAACGGCAGCCCCAGCATTTT. This encodes CASRPNDRGQRQPQHF. The gene calls are TRBV19 and TRBJ1-5; 10 bases align to TRBD1. The trim removed 6 bases at V and 7 bases at J, leaving 12 bases unmatched. CDR1 is LNHDA and CDR2 is SQIVND in the germline V gene (reference sequence). This CDR3 has 16 residues.

This clone was found once. The V call is TRBV27, the J call TRBJ2-3; 7 bases are shared with TRBD1. After removal of 6 bases from V and 6 bases from J, the junction contained 12 bases not matched to a gene. The germline V gene has CDR1 MNHEY and CDR2 SMNVEV (reference sequence). CDR3 length: 15 residues. The CDR3 nucleotides read TGTGCCAGCAGCTCAAGACAGGGTATTGCGGATACGCAGTATTTT. As protein: CASSSRQGIADTQYF.

The chain combines TRBV11-3 with TRBJ2-3; TRBD1 might be the D (6 bases). The length of the CDR3 is 13 residues. Germline CDR1 and CDR2: SGHNT and YENEEA. Trimming left V 8 bases short and J 4 bases short, with 13 bases between. The CDR3 spells CASGSYRADTQYF. For the CDR3, the DNA is TGTGCCAGCGGCTCTTACAGGGCAGATACGCAGTATTTT. Complete variable domain (other parts from reference TRBV11-3 and TRBJ2-3): EAGVVQSPRYKIIEKKQPVAFWCNPISGHNTLYWYLQNLGQGPELLIRYENEEAVDDSQLPKDRFSAERLKGVDSTLKIQPAELGDSAVYLCASGSYRADTQYFGPGTRLTVL.

V usage is TRBV6-5 and J usage is TRBJ1-2; 12 nucleotides line up with TRBD1. V was clipped by 8 bases and J by 8 bases; unmatched bases: 6. Germline-derived CDR1 and CDR2 are MNHEY and SVGAGI. CDR3 length: 13 residues. CDR3 sequence (DNA): TGTGCCAGCGGGGACAGGGGGCGAGGCGGCTACACCTTC. This codes for CASGDRGRGGYTF.

V usage is TRBV7-6 and J usage is TRBJ1-2; D is ambiguous. V lost 5 bases to trimming and J lost 0 bases, with 13 bases between them. The CDR3 runs to 15 residues. The germline V gene encodes CDR1 SGHVS and CDR2 FNYEAQ. CDR3 sequence (DNA): TGTGCCAGCAGCCCCCGGCCCGGGACTAACTATGGCTACACCTTC. Translated, it gives CASSPRPGTNYGYTF.

This chain connects TRBV25-1 to TRBJ2-3; 9 bases are a match to TRBD1. The CDR3 is 12 amino acids. Trimming cost V 4 bases and J 14 bases; bases outside gene matches: 7. CDR1 is MGHDK and CDR2 is SYGVNS in the germline V gene. The CDR3 sequence: CASSVGTGYGYF. CDR3 nucleotides: TGTGCCAGCAGTGTCGGGACAGGGTACGGGTATTTT.

V usage is TRBV9 and J usage is TRBJ2-1; unclear D gene. The CDR3 is 13 amino acids. The ends were cut back, 0 bases at V and 8 bases at J, with 9 bases in the middle. From germline, CDR1 is SGDLS and CDR2 YYNGEE. CDR3 DNA: TGTGCCAGCAGCGTAGCGGGTTCGGATGAGCAGTTCTTC. Translated, it gives CASSVAGSDEQFF.

The chain combines TRBV2 with TRBJ2-3; D is perhaps TRBD2 (5 bases). Germline loops: CDR1 SNHLY, CDR2 FYNNEI. This CDR3 spans 14 amino acids. V dropped 6 bases and J dropped 4 bases, with 14 bases sitting between them. The CDR3 DNA reads as TGTGCCAGCAGGGGAGTTGAGAGTGCAGATACGCAGTATTTT. Its translation is CASRGVESADTQYF.

The chain links TRBV27 to TRBJ1-2; 9 bases align to TRBD1. V shed 4 bases, J shed 2 bases, and the junction held 2 bases outside the gene matches. Germline V gives CDR1 MNHEY, CDR2 SMNVEV (reference sequence). The CDR3 extends over 14 amino acids. The CDR3 nucleotides read TGTGCCAGCAGTTGGGGACAGGGAAACTATGGCTACACCTTC. Protein: CASSWGQGNYGYTF.

Worth noting for this clone: The junction shows a germline mismatch at one end, possibly a read error. This chain joins TRBV5-1 and TRBJ1-4, with a possible D match to TRBD1 (5 bases). Germline V CDR1 and CDR2: SGHRS, YFSETQ. The CDR3 is 14 residues long. The CDR3 region is CASSQTGPNEKLFF. The DNA of the CDR3 is TGTGCCAGCAGCCAAACAGGCCCCAATGAAAAACTGTTTTTT.

The V and J genes are TRBV19 and TRBJ2-6, with TRBD1 matching 8 bases. The CDR3 covers 17 residues. Trimming cost V 5 bases and J 0 bases; bases outside gene matches: 6. Germline lookup yields CDR1 LNHDA and CDR2 SQIVND (reference sequence). CDR3 in DNA: TGTGCCAGTAGTGGAACAGGGGGACGCTCTGGGGCCAACGTCCTGACTTTC. This translates into CASSGTGGRSGANVLTF.

The genes are TRBV24-1 and TRBJ1-1; 8 bases align to TRBD1. Germline CDR1 KGHDR, CDR2 SFDVKD. This CDR3 region has 13 residues. The V gene end was trimmed by 3 bases and the J gene end by 10 bases; junction bases not matched to a gene: 6. CDR3 sequence: CATSDQITGGAFF. The DNA for the CDR3 is TGTGCCACCAGTGATCAAATCACAGGGGGAGCTTTCTTT.

V gene TRBV6-4 combines with J gene TRBJ1-2; D might be TRBD1 (5 bases). The CDR3 covers 14 residues. Looked up from germline, CDR1 is MRHNA and CDR2 is SNTAGT. Trimming shortened V by 4 bases and J by 7 bases, and 16 bases separated the two germline ends. CDR3 in amino acids: CASSVDSRSSGYTF. CDR3 sequence (DNA): TGTGCCAGCAGTGTCGACAGTAGATCGTCTGGCTACACCTTC.

The rearrangement links TRBV2 to TRBJ1-6, with 7 bases matching TRBD1. The CDR3 contains 15 residues. In germline, CDR1 is SNHLY, CDR2 FYNNEI. The junction had 9 bases not matched to a gene; V was cut back by 6 bases and J by 7 bases. The chain's CDR3 is CASRHPGQANSPLHF. In DNA form, the CDR3 reads TGTGCCAGCAGACACCCAGGACAGGCCAATTCACCCCTCCACTTT.